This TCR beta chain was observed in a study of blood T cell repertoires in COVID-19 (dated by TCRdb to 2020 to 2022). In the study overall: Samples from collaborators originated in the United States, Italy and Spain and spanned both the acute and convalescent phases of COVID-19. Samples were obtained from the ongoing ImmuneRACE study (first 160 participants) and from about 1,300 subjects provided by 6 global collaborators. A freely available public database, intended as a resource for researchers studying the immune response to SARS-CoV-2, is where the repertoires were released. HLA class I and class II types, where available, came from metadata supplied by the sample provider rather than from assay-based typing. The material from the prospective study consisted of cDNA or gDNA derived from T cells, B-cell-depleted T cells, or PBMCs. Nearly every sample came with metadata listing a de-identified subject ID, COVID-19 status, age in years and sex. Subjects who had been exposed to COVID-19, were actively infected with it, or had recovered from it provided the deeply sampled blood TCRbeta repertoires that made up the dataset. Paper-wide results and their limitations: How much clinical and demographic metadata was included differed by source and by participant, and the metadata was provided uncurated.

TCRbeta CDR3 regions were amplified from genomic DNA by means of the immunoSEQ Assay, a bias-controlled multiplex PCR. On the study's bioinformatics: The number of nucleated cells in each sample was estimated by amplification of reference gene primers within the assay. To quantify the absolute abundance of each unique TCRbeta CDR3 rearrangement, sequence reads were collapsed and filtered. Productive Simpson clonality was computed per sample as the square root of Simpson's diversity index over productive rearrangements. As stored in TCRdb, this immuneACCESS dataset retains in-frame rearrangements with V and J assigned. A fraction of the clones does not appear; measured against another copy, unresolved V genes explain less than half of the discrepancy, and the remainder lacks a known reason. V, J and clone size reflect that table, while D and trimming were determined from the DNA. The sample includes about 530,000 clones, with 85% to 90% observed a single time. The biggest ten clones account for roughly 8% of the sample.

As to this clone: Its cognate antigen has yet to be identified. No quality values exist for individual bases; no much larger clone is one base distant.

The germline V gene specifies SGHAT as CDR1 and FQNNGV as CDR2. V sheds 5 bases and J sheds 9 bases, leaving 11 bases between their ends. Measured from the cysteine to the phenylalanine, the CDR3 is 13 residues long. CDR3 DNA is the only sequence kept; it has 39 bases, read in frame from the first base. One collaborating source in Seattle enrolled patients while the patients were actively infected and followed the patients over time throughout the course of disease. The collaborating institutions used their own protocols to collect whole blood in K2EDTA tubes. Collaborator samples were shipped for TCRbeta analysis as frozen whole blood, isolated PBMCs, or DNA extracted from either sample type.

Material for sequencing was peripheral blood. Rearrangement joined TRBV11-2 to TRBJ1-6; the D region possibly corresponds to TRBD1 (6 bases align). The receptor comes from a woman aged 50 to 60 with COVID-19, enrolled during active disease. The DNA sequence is TGTGCCAGCAGCCTACGACAGGTTTCACCCCTCCACTTT. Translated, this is CASSLRQVSPLHF. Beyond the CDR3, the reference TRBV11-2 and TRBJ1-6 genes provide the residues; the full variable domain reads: EAGVAQSPRYKIIEKRQSVAFWCNPISGHATLYWYQQILGQGPKLLIQFQNNGVVDDSQLPKDRFSAERLKGVDSTLKIQPAKLEDSAVYLCASSLRQVSPLHFGNGTRLTVT.